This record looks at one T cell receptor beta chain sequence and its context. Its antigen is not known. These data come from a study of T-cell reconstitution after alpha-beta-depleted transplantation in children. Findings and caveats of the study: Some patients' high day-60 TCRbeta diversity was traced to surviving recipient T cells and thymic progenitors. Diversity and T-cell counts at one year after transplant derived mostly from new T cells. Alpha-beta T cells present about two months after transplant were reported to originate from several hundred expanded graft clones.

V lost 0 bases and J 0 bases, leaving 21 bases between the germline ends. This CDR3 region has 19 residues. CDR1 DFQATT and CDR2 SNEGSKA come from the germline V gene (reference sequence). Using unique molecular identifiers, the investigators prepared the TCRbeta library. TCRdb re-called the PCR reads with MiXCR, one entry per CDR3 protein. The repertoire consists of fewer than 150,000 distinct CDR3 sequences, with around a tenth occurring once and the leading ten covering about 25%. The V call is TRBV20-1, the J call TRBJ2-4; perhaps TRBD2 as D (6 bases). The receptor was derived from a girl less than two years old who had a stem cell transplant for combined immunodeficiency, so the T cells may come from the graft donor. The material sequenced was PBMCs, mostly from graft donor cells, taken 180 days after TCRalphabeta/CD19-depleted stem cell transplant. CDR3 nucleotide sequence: TGCAGTGCTAGAGATCGCGTTAGCGGAGGTACGCTAGCCAAAAACATTCAGTACTTC. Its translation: CSARDRVSGGTLAKNIQYF.